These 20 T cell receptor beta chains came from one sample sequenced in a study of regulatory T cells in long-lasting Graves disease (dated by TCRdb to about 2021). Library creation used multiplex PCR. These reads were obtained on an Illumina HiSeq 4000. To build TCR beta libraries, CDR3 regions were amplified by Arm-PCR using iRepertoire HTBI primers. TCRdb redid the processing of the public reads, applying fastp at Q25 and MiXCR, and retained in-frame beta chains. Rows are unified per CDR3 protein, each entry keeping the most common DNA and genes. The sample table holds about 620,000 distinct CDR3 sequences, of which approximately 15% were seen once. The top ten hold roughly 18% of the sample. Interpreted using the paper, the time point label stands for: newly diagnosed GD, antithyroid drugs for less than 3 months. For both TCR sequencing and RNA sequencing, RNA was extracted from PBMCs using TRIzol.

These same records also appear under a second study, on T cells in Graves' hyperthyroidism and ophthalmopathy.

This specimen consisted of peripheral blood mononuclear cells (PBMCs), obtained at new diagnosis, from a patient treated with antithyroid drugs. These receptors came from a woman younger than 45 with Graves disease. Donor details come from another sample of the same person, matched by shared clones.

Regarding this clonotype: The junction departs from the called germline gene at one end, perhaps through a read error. CDR3 region: CASSATGPKEKLFF. In DNA form, the CDR3 reads TGTGCCAGCAGCGCGACAGGGCCTAAGGAAAAACTGTTTTTT. The chain combines TRBV7-2 with TRBJ1-4; 7 bases align to TRBD1. The CDR3 loop spans 14 amino acids. In germline, CDR1 is SGHTA, CDR2 FQGNSA.

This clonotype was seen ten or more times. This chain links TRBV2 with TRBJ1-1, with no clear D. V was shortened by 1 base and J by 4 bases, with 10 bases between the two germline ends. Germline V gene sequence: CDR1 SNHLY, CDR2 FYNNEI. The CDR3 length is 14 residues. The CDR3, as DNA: TGTGCCAGCAGTGAAGAAGGTTCCGGCACTGAAGCTTTCTTT. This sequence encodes CASSEEGSGTEAFF.

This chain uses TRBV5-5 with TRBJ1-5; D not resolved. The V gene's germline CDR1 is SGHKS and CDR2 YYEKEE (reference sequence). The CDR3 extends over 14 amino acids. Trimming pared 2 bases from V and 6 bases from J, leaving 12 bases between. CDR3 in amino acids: CASSFGLKGQPQHF. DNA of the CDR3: TGTGCCAGCAGCTTCGGCCTGAAAGGTCAGCCCCAGCATTTT.

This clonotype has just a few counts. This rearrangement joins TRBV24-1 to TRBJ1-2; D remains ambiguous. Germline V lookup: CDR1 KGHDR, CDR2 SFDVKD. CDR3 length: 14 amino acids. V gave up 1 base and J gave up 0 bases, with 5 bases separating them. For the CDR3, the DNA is TGTGCCACCAGTGATTTTGCCGCTAACTATGGCTACACCTTC. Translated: CATSDFAANYGYTF.

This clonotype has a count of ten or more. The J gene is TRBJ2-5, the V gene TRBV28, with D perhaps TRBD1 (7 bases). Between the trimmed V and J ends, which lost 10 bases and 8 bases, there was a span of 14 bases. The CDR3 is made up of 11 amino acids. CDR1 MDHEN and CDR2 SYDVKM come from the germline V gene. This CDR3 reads CATGGQRTQYF. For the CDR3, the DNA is TGTGCCACCGGGGGACAGAGAACCCAGTACTTC.

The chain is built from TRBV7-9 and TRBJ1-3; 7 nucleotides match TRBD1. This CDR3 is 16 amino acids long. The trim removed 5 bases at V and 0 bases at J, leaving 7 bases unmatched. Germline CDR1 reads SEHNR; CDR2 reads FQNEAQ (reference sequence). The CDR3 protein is CASSPGQRISGNTIYF. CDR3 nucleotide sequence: TGTGCCAGCAGCCCGGGACAGCGAATCTCTGGAAACACCATATATTTT.

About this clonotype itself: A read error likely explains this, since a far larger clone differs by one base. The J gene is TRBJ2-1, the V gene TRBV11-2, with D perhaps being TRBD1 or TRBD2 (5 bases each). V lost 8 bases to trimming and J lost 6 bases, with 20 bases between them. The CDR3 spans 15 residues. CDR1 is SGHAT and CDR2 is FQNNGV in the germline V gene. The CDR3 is CASSPSRDRCNEQFF. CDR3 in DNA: TGTGCCAGCTCACCGTCCCGGGACCGGTGCAATGAGCAGTTCTTC.

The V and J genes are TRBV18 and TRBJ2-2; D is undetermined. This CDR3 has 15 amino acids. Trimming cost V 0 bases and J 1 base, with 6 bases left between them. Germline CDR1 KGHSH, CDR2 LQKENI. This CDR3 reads CASSPPSLNTGELFF. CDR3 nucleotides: TGTGCCAGCTCACCACCTAGCCTGAACACCGGGGAGCTGTTTTTT.

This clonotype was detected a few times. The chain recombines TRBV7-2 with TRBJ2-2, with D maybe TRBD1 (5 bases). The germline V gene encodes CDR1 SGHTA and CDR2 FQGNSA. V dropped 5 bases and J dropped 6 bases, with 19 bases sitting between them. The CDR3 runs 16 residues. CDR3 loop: CASSPPGNIRPGELFF. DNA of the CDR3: TGTGCCAGCAGCCCCCCAGGGAATATACGACCCGGGGAGCTGTTTTTT.

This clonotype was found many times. This CDR3 reads CASSYSSTGLAGGLLNEQYF. In nucleotides, the CDR3 is TGTGCCAGCAGTTACTCGTCCACAGGACTAGCGGGAGGTCTCTTGAACGAGCAGTACTTC. This chain joins TRBV6-2 or TRBV6-3 and TRBJ2-7; TRBD2 matches at 14 bases. Germline V gene data show CDR1 as MNHEY and CDR2 as SVGEGT. The trim removed 0 bases at V and 5 bases at J, leaving 15 bases unmatched. The CDR3 sequence is 20 residues long.

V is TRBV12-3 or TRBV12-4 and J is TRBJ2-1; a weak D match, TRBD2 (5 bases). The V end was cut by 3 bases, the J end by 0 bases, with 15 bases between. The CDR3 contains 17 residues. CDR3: CASSLQKGGPSYNEQFF. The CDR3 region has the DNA TGTGCCAGCAGTTTGCAGAAGGGCGGGCCCTCCTACAATGAGCAGTTCTTC.

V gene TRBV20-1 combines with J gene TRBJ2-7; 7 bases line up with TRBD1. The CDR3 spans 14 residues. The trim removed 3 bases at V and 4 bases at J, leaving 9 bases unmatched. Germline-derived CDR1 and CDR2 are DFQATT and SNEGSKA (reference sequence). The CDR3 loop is CSASPQGMGYEQYF. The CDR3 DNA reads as TGCAGTGCTAGTCCACAGGGGATGGGTTACGAGCAGTACTTC.

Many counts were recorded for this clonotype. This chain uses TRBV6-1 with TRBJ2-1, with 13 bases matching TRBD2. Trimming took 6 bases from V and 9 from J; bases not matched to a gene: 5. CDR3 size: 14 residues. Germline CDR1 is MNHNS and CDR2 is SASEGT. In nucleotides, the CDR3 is TGTGCCAGCAGGAGGGGACTAGCGGGACCTGAGCAGTTCTTC. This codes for CASRRGLAGPEQFF.

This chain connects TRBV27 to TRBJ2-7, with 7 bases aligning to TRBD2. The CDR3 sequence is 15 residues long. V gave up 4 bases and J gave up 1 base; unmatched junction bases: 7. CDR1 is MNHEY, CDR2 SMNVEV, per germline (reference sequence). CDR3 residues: CASSSTSVRSYEQYF. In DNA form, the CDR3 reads TGTGCCAGCAGTTCCACTAGCGTTCGATCCTACGAGCAGTACTTC.

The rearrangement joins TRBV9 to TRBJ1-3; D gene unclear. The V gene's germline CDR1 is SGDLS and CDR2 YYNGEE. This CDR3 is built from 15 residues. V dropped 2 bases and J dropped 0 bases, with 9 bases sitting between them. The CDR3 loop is CASSVTPASGNTIYF. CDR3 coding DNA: TGTGCCAGCAGCGTTACGCCGGCCTCTGGAAACACCATATATTTT. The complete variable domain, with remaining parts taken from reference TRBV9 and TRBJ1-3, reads DSGVTQTPKHLITATGQRVTLRCSPRSGDLSVYWYQQSLDQGLQFLIQYYNGEERAKGNILERFSAQQFPDLHSELNLSSLELGDSALYFCASSVTPASGNTIYFGEGSWLTVV.

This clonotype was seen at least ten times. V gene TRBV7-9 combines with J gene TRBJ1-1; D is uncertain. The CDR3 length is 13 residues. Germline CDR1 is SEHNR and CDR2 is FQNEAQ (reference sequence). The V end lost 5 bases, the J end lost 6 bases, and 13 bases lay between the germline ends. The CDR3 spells CASSSGLKPEAFF. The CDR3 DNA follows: TGTGCCAGCAGCAGTGGCCTCAAGCCTGAAGCTTTCTTT.

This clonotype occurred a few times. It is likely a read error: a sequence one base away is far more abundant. The chain's CDR3 is CAISAGQMNTEAFF. Written as DNA, the CDR3 is TGTGCCATCAGTGCGGGACAGATGAACACTGAAGCTTTCTTT. This rearrangement joins TRBV10-3 to TRBJ1-1, with TRBD1 matching over 7 bases. This CDR3 region has 14 residues. Germline-derived CDR1 and CDR2 are ENHRY and SYGVKD. The V segment lost 4 bases and the J segment 0 bases; nucleotides outside the gene matches: 2.

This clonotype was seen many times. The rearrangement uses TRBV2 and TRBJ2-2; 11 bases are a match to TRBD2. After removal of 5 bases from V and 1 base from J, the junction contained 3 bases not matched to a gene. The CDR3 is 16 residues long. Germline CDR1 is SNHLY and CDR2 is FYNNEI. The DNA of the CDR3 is TGTGCCAGCAGTCCTCTAGCGGGAGGGAACACCGGGGAGCTGTTTTTT. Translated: CASSPLAGGNTGELFF.

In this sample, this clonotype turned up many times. The CDR3 region is CASRLPGTVSYEQYF. Written as DNA, the CDR3 is TGTGCCAGCAGATTACCCGGGACAGTCTCCTACGAGCAGTACTTC. The gene calls are TRBV28 and TRBJ2-7; 7 nucleotides line up with TRBD1. Germline CDR1 MDHEN, CDR2 SYDVKM. Unmatched junction bases numbered 8, after V lost 6 bases and J lost 0 bases. The CDR3 runs 15 residues.

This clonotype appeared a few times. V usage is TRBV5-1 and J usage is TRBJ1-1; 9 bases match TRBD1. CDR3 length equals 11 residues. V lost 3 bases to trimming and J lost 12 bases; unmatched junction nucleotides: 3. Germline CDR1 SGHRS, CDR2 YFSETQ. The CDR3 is CASSSGQGTFF. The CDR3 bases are TGCGCCAGCAGCTCGGGACAGGGTACTTTCTTT.